This entry lists 22 T cell receptor beta chains sequenced from one sample in a study of shared clonotypes between healthy human individuals. TCRdb keeps only in-frame clones here, not all; method: immunoSEQ multiplex PCR. The sample has 950,000 to 1,100,000 clones, 75% to 80% seen once. Sequencing was performed on memory CD4+ T cells from PBMCs. Indicated subset: CD45RA-negative fraction. All receptors derive from a man between 18 and 35 years old in good health. Some clones in this sample may be carry-over from other donors' samples.

The chain joins TRBV5-1 to TRBJ2-7, with 9 bases identical to TRBD2. The CDR3 is 15 residues long. Germline V gene data show CDR1 as SGHRS and CDR2 as YFSETQ. V trimming: 2 bases; J trimming: 3 bases; junction bases outside the gene matches: 6. The CDR3 loop is CASSFGGGEVYEQYF. CDR3 bases: TGCGCCAGCAGCTTTGGCGGGGGGGAGGTCTACGAGCAGTACTTC.

Comment on this clone: This likely reflects a read error, since a far larger clone is one base away. The genes are TRBV11-1 and TRBJ2-5; D is ambiguous. CDR1 and CDR2 from the germline V gene are SGHAT and FQDESV (reference sequence). The CDR3 extends over 11 amino acids. The V gene lost 5 bases and the J gene lost 2 bases, with 3 bases spanning the gap. The CDR3 DNA reads TGTGCCAGCAGCGATCAAGAGACCCAGTACTTC. Translation: CASSDQETQYF.

The chain carries TRBV2 and TRBJ2-3; D remains ambiguous. The CDR3 is 14 residues long. Germline lookup yields CDR1 SNHLY and CDR2 FYNNEI. Trimming removed 5 bases from V and 2 bases from J, with 11 bases in between. CDR3 sequence (DNA): TGTGCCAGCAGTTCACAGCCTCTCACAGATACGCAGTATTTT. Its protein is CASSSQPLTDTQYF.

The genes are TRBV6-5 and TRBJ1-2; 7 bases line up with TRBD1. CDR3 length: 12 amino acids. The germline gives CDR1 MNHEY, CDR2 SVGAGI. Trimming removed 5 bases from V and 8 bases from J; junction bases left unmatched: 5. The CDR3 nucleotides read TGTGCCAGCAGTCTGACAGGGCAGGGCTACACCTTC. It specifies CASSLTGQGYTF.

This clone was observed at least ten times. The gene calls are TRBV9 and TRBJ2-2; the D gene is possibly TRBD1 (6 bases). The CDR3 runs 16 residues. Germline V CDR1 and CDR2: SGDLS, YYNGEE. V dropped 0 bases and J dropped 5 bases, with 14 bases sitting between them. This CDR3 is CASSVDGQFNTGELFF. The CDR3 coding sequence is TGTGCCAGCAGCGTAGATGGACAGTTTAATACCGGGGAGCTGTTTTTT.

The CDR3 region is CASSLGLSGADTQYF. Written as DNA, the CDR3 is TGCGCCAGCAGCTTGGGCTTGTCGGGGGCAGATACGCAGTATTTT. The chain is built from TRBV5-1 and TRBJ2-3, with D possibly TRBD2 on 6 matching bases. Trimming took off 0 bases at V and 4 bases at J, with 12 bases between the two ends. The CDR3 runs 15 residues. Germline-derived CDR1 and CDR2 are SGHRS and YFSETQ.

The chain recombines TRBV11-1 with TRBJ1-4, with TRBD1 identical over 8 bases. The CDR3 spans 14 residues. Trimming removed 5 bases from V and 6 bases from J; junction bases left unmatched: 5. The germline gives CDR1 SGHAT, CDR2 FQDESV (reference sequence). The CDR3 bases are TGTGCCAGCAGCCCGGACAGGGCGGATGAAAAACTGTTTTTT. Protein sequence: CASSPDRADEKLFF.

The V call is TRBV6-6, the J call TRBJ2-1, with 7 nucleotides matching TRBD1. In germline, CDR1 is MNHNY, CDR2 SVGAGI (reference sequence). The CDR3 covers 15 residues. V shed 3 bases and J 7 bases; nucleotides not matched to a gene: 9. The CDR3 region has the DNA TGTGCCAGCAGTTATCCCCCCGGACAGGAGAATGAGCAGTTCTTC. Encoded protein: CASSYPPGQENEQFF.

The V call is TRBV2, the J call TRBJ2-7, with TRBD2 identical over 12 bases. V was pared by 6 bases and J by 2 bases, with 8 bases of the junction left unmatched. Germline V lookup: CDR1 SNHLY, CDR2 FYNNEI. The CDR3 has 16 residues. The CDR3 bases are TGTGCCAGCAGGGGGGGGACTAGCGGGCTGGCCTACGAGCAGTACTTC. Protein: CASRGGTSGLAYEQYF.

This clone was found a few times. This chain joins TRBV2 and TRBJ2-7; a weak D match, TRBD2 (7 bases). CDR3 size: 15 residues. Germline CDR1 reads SNHLY; CDR2 reads FYNNEI. Deletions cut 8 bases from V and 4 bases from J, with 21 bases between. Here the CDR3 reads CASQREGEIRYEQYF. The CDR3 DNA sequence: TGTGCCAGCCAAAGGGAGGGGGAGATCCGGTACGAGCAGTACTTC.

The chain links TRBV4-1 to TRBJ2-7; tentative D call: TRBD1 (6 bases). V dropped 2 bases and J dropped 3 bases, with 11 bases sitting between them. Germline V gene data show CDR1 as MGHRA and CDR2 as YSYEKL. The CDR3 runs to 14 residues. CDR3 in DNA: TGCGCCAGCAGCCAATATCCACAGGGCTACGAGCAGTACTTC. Translation: CASSQYPQGYEQYF.

The chain joins TRBV28 to TRBJ2-3, with 7 bases lining up with TRBD1. In germline, CDR1 is MDHEN, CDR2 SYDVKM. V trimming: 6 bases; J trimming: 1 base; junction bases outside the gene matches: 16. This CDR3 region has 18 residues. DNA for the CDR3: TGTGCCAGCAGATCACCCCTCTCTCAAGGGACAGGCACAGATACGCAGTATTTT. Translation gives CASRSPLSQGTGTDTQYF.

The chain joins TRBV18 to TRBJ2-2; the D gene is possibly TRBD2 (5 bases). Trimming left V 2 bases short and J 0 bases short, with 10 bases between. The CDR3 loop spans 16 amino acids. Germline V CDR1 and CDR2: KGHSH, LQKENI. The DNA of the CDR3 is TGTGCCAGCTCACCATACGTCGGGGCGAACACCGGGGAGCTGTTTTTT. This encodes CASSPYVGANTGELFF.

The chain joins TRBV27 to TRBJ1-2, with a possible D match to TRBD1 (5 bases). Trimming took off 2 bases at V and 1 base at J, with 8 bases between the two ends. In germline, CDR1 is MNHEY, CDR2 SMNVEV (reference sequence). The length of the CDR3 is 14 residues. CDR3 bases: TGTGCCAGCAGTTTAGGGGCCCGTAACTATGGCTACACCTTC. Residues: CASSLGARNYGYTF.

The rearrangement uses TRBV5-6 and TRBJ2-5, with TRBD1 matching 9 bases. The J segment lost 3 bases and the V segment lost 4 bases, leaving 4 bases of the junction unmatched. CDR3 size: 14 residues. Per germline, CDR1 SGHDT and CDR2 YYEEEE. DNA for the CDR3: TGTGCCAGCAGCCTCACAGGGGGCGAAGAGACCCAGTACTTC. Amino acids: CASSLTGGEETQYF.

The chain uses TRBV9 and TRBJ1-5, with 9 bases aligning to TRBD1. V was pared by 4 bases and J by 7 bases, with 9 bases of the junction left unmatched. This CDR3 is 15 amino acids long. Germline assignment: CDR1 SGDLS and CDR2 YYNGEE. The CDR3 loop is CASSTQPGQGQPQHF. The DNA for the CDR3 is TGTGCCAGCAGCACGCAACCGGGACAGGGCCAGCCCCAGCATTTT.

The chain has TRBV7-3 and TRBJ1-5; D is undetermined. Trimming took 6 bases from V and 2 from J, leaving 5 bases between them. CDR1 is SGHTA and CDR2 is FQGTGA in the germline V gene. This CDR3 contains 12 residues. The CDR3 nucleotides read TGTGCCAGCAGTTCTGGCAATCAGCCCCAGCATTTT. Encoded protein: CASSSGNQPQHF. Variable domain in full (rest from reference TRBV7-3 and TRBJ1-5): GAGVSQTPSNKVTEKGKYVELRCDPISGHTALYWYRQSLGQGPEFLIYFQGTGAADDSGLPNDRFFAVRPEGSVSTLKIQRTERGDSAVYLCASSSGNQPQHFGDGTRLSIL.

V and J are TRBV27 and TRBJ1-2; TRBD1 agrees at 7 bases. The ends lost 6 bases at V and 2 bases at J; junction bases unmatched: 12. This CDR3 is built from 16 residues. Germline CDR1 is MNHEY and CDR2 is SMNVEV (reference sequence). CDR3 in amino acids: CASRAFTGALNYGYTF. The CDR3 DNA sequence: TGTGCCAGCAGGGCGTTCACAGGGGCGCTAAACTATGGCTACACCTTC.

V is TRBV5-6 and J is TRBJ1-5; no reliable D call. Germline V gene data show CDR1 as SGHDT and CDR2 as YYEEEE. V lost 0 bases and J 6 bases, leaving 7 bases between the germline ends. CDR3 length: 13 residues. The CDR3 nucleotides are TGTGCCAGCAGCTTGGGAACGAGTCAGCCCCAGCATTTT. Translation: CASSLGTSQPQHF.

The V call is TRBV5-1, the J call TRBJ2-1, with 11 bases identical to TRBD1. Germline V gives CDR1 SGHRS, CDR2 YFSETQ. With V trimmed by 4 bases and J by 4 bases, 4 bases remained unmatched. This CDR3 has 15 residues. This CDR3 is CASSQGQGVYNEQFF. Here the CDR3 DNA reads TGCGCCAGCAGCCAGGGACAGGGGGTGTACAATGAGCAGTTCTTC.

The CDR3 region has the DNA TGTGCCAGCAGTGATCCGGGGGGCTACGAGCAGTACTTC. Its protein product is CASSDPGGYEQYF. The rearrangement joins TRBV25-1 to TRBJ2-7; 7 bases match TRBD2. Germline CDR1 reads MGHDK; CDR2 reads SYGVNS. Unmatched junction bases numbered 2, after V lost 3 bases and J lost 3 bases. The CDR3 spans 13 residues.

The J gene is TRBJ2-5, the V gene TRBV7-9; D remains unclear. CDR1 SEHNR and CDR2 FQNEAQ come from the germline V gene (reference sequence). Trimming cost V 5 bases and J 5 bases, with 9 bases left between them. This CDR3 spans 12 amino acids. The chain's CDR3 is CASSRILETQYF. In nucleotides, the CDR3 is TGTGCCAGCAGCCGGATCCTCGAGACCCAGTACTTC.